Included here is one T cell receptor (beta chain) sequence, with context. cDNA carried unique molecular identifiers, and a universal primer site was added by template switching. TCRdb re-called the 5' RACE reads through MiXCR, storing one row per CDR3 protein. In the table there are about 290,000 distinct CDR3 sequences, roughly 9% of which are singletons. The sample belongs to a study of identical twins. Looked up from germline, CDR1 is SEHNR and CDR2 is FQNEAQ (reference sequence). This CDR3 contains 16 residues. Trimming removed 5 bases from V and 1 base from J; junction bases left unmatched: 8. These same records also appear under a second study, on yellow fever vaccine responses in identical twins.

Sequencing was done on a sample of CD8+ T cells sorted from blood. The rearrangement uses TRBV7-9 and TRBJ2-1, with 7 bases aligning to TRBD1. This TCR derives from a woman aged 18-29 years in good health. DNA for the CDR3: TGTGCCAGCAGCCCCCAAGGACAGGTTTCCTACAATGAGCAGTTCTTC. Its protein product is CASSPQGQVSYNEQFF.